This T cell receptor beta chain was identified in a study of blood T cells in healthy people across ages. The germline CDR1 and CDR2 sequences are MDHEN and SYDVKM. Trimming took off 2 bases at V and 8 bases at J, with 15 bases between the two ends. The CDR3 has 14 amino acids. Together with a sample-barcoded 5' primer, a J-beta primer mix was included in a second PCR lasting roughly 7 to 11 cycles. TCRdb called the 5' RACE reads again in MiXCR, with one record for every CDR3 protein. The repertoire includes around 900,000 distinct CDR3 sequences, 25% to 30% of them detected once, and approximately 15% sits in the top ten.

The chain links TRBV28 to TRBJ1-2, with D perhaps matching TRBD1 (6 bases). The TCR comes from an elderly woman in good health. The sample was blood. CDR3 nucleotide sequence: TGTGCCAGCAGTTTAAGCCCAGGGGAGGTCGGCTACACCTTC. As protein: CASSLSPGEVGYTF.